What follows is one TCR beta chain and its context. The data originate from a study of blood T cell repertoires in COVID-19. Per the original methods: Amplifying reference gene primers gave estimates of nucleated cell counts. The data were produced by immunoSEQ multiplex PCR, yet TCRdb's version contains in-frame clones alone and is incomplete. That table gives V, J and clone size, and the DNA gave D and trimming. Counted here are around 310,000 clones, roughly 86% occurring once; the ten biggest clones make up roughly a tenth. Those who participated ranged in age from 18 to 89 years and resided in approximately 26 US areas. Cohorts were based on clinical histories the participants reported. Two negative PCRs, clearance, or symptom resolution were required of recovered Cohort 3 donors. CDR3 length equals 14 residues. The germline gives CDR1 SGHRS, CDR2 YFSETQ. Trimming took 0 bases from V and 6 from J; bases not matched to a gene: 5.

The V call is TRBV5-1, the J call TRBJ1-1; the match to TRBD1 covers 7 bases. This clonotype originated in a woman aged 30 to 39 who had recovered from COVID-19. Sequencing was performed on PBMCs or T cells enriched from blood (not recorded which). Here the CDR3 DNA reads TGCGCCAGCAGCTTGGCCGACAGGGTACCTGAAGCTTTCTTT. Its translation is CASSLADRVPEAFF.